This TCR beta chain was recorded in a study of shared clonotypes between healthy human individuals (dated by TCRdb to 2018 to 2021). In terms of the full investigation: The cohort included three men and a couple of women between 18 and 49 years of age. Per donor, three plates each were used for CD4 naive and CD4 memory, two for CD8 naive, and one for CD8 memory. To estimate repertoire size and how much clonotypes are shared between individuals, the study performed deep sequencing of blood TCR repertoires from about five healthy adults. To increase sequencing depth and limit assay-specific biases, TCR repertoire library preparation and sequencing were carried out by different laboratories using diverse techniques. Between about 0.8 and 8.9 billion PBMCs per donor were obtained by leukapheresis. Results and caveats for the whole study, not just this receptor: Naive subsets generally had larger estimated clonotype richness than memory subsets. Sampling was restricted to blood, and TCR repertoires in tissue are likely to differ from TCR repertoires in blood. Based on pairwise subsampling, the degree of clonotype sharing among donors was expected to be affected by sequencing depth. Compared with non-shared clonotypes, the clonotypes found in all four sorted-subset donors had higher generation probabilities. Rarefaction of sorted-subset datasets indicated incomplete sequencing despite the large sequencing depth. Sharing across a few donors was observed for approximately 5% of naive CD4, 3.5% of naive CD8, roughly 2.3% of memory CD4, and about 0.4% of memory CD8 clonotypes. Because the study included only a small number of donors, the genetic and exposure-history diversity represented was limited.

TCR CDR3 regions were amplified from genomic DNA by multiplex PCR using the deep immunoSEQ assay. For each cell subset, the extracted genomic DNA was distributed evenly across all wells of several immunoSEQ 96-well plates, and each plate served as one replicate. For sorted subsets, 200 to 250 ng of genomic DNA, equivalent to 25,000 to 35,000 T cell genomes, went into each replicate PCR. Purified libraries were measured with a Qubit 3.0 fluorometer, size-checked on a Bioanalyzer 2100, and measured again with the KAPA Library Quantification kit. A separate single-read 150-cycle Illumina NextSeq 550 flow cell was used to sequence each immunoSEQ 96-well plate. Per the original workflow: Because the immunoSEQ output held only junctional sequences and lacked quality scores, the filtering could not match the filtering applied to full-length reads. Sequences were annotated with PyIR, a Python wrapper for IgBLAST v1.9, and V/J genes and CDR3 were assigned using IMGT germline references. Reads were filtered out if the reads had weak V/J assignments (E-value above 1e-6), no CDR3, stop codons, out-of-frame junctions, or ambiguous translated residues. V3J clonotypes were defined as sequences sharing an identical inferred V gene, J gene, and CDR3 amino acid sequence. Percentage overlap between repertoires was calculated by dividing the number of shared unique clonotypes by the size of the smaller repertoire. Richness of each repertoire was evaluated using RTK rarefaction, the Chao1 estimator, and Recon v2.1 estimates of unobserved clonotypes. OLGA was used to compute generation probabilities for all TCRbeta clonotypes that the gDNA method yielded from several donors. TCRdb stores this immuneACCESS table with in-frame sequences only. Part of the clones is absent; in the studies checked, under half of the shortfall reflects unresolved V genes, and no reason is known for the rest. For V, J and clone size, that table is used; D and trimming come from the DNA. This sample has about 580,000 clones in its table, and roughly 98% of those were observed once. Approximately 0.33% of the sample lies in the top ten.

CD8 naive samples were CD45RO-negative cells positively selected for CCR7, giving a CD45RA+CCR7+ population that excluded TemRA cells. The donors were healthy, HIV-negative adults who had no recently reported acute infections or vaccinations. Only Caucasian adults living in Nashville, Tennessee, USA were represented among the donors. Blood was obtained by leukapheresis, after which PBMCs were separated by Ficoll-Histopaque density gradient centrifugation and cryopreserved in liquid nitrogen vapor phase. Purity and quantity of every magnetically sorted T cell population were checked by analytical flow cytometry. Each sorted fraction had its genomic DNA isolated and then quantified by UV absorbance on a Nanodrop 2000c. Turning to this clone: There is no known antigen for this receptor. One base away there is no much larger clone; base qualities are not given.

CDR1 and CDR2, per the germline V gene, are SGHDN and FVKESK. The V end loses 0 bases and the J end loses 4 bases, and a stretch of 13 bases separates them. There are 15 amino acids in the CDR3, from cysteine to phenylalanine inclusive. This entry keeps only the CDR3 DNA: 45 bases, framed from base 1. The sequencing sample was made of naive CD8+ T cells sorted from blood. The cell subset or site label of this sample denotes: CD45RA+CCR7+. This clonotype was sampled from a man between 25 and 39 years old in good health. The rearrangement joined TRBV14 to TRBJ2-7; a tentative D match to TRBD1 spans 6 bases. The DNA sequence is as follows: TGTGCCAGCAGCCAAGAACACAGGGCTTATTACGAGCAGTACTTC. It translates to CASSQEHRAYYEQYF.